The table lists the clone carrying this T cell receptor (beta chain) with many counts. Trimming shortened V by 5 bases and J by 5 bases, and 7 bases separated the two germline ends. The CDR3 has 11 residues. Per germline, CDR1 MDHEN and CDR2 SYDVKM. The sample is drawn from a study of blood T cell repertoires in COVID-19. The overall study: Material from acute and convalescent COVID-19 was sourced from the United States, Italy and Spain.

TCRdb's table, derived via immunoSEQ multiplex PCR, lists solely in-frame clones and lacks some. The sample lists approximately 210,000 clones; around 86% were seen once. The source material was PBMCs or T cells enriched from blood (not recorded which). The V gene is TRBV28, the J gene TRBJ2-7; D is ambiguous. The sequence derives from a woman aged 45-65 years with acute COVID-19. The CDR3 sequence is CASSTSHEQYF. For the CDR3, the DNA is TGTGCCAGCAGTACCAGTCACGAGCAGTACTTC.